This note documents a single TCR beta chain sequence. Its antigen remains unknown. This table comes from immunoSEQ multiplex PCR, and its TCRdb copy is limited to in-frame clones, with some not included. The sample records about 120,000 clones, 89% being singletons. The sample originates from a study of T cell responses to AZD1222 COVID-19 vaccine. Study-level findings and limits: Vaccination with two AZD1222 doses was followed by a rise in Spike-specific TCR breadth and depth. Donors were mostly white British, more females; clonal diversity possibly underestimated.

The clonotype was recovered from an adult in good health. The source was peripheral blood, collected on day 0 of AZD1222 vaccination.

CDR3 sequence: CASSLDFETQYF. The CDR3 DNA is TGTGCCAGCAGCTTAGATTTTGAGACCCAGTACTTC. This chain uses TRBV11-2 with TRBJ2-5; D ambiguous. This CDR3 has 12 residues. The V and J ends lost 0 bases and 5 bases respectively, with 4 bases between them. The germline CDR1 and CDR2 sequences are SGHAT and FQNNGV. Filled out from reference TRBV11-2 and TRBJ2-5, the complete variable domain reads EAGVAQSPRYKIIEKRQSVAFWCNPISGHATLYWYQQILGQGPKLLIQFQNNGVVDDSQLPKDRFSAERLKGVDSTLKIQPAKLEDSAVYLCASSLDFETQYFGPGTRLLVL.